Below, 2 T cell receptor beta chains from the same sample are listed, as sequenced in a study of OX40 agonist ivuxolimab in advanced cancers. Produced via immunoSEQ multiplex PCR; TCRdb's table is partial and in-frame only. Among roughly 48,000 clones listed, almost 80% were seen once. This specimen consisted of CD4+ or CD8+ T cells sorted from blood, obtained in a trial of the OX40 agonist ivuxolimab. The source of these receptors is an adult with an advanced solid tumor such as melanoma, head and neck, liver or kidney cancer.

The V and J genes are TRBV5-5 and TRBJ2-5; D not resolved. CDR1 and CDR2 from the germline V gene are SGHKS and YYEKEE (reference sequence). The CDR3 runs 14 residues. The V end was cut by 3 bases, the J end by 2 bases, with 11 bases between. CDR3 coding DNA: TGTGCCAGCAGCTCACGGCAGACACAAGAGACCCAGTACTTC. This encodes CASSSRQTQETQYF.

The chain recombines TRBV7-2 with TRBJ2-7; D is uncertain. This CDR3 has 11 amino acids. Deletions cut 1 base from V and 4 bases from J, with 2 bases between. Germline assignment: CDR1 SGHTA and CDR2 FQGNSA. The CDR3 reads CASSLVYEQYF. The CDR3 nucleotides read TGTGCCAGCAGCTTAGTATACGAGCAGTACTTC.